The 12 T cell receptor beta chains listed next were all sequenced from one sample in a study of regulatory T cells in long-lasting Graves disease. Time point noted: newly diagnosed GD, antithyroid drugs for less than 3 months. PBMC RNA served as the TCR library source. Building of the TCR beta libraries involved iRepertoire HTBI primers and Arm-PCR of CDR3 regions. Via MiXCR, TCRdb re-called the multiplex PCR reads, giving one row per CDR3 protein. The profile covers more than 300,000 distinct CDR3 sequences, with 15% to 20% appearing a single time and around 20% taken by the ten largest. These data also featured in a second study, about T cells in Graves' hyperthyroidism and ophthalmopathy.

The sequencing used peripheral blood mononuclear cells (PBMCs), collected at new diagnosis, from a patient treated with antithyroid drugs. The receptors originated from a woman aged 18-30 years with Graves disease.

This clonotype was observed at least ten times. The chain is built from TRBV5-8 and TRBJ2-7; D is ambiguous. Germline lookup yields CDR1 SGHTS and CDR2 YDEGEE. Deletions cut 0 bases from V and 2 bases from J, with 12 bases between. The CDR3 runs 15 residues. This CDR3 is CASSLVLVLPYEQYF. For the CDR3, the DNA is TGTGCCAGCAGCTTGGTCCTGGTTCTTCCCTACGAGCAGTACTTC.

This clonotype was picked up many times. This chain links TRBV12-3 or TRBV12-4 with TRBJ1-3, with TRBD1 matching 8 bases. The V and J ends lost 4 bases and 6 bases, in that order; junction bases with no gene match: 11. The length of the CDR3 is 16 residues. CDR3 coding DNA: TGTGCCAGCAGTTCAGTGGGCAGGGGGCCCTCAAACACCATATATTTT. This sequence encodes CASSSVGRGPSNTIYF.

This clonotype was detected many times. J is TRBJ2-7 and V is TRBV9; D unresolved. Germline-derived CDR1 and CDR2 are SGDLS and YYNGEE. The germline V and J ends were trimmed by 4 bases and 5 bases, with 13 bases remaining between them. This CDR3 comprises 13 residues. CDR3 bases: TGTGCCAGCAGCCCCGCAGTGGGTAACGAGCAGTACTTC. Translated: CASSPAVGNEQYF.

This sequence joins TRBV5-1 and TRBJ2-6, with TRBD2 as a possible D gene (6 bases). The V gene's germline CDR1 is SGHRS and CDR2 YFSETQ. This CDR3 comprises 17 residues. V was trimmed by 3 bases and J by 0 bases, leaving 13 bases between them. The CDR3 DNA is TGCGCCAGCAGCTGGGAGACTAGTGACTCTGGGGCCAACGTCCTGACTTTC. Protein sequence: CASSWETSDSGANVLTF.

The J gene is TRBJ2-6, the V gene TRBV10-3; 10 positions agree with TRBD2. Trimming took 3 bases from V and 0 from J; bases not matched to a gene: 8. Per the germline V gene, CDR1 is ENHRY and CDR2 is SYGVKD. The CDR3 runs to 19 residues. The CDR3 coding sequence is TGTGCCATCAGTGATCCGGGACTAGCGTCAAGCTCTGGGGCCAACGTCCTGACTTTC. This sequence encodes CAISDPGLASSSGANVLTF.

The CDR3 DNA follows: TGCGCCAGCGGGGTCGGGACGTATGGAAACACCATATATTTT. It specifies CASGVGTYGNTIYF. The V call is TRBV5-1, the J call TRBJ1-3, with D perhaps matching TRBD1 (5 bases). V was shortened by 7 bases and J by 3 bases, with 14 bases between the two germline ends. The CDR3 consists of 14 residues. The germline V gene has CDR1 SGHRS and CDR2 YFSETQ.

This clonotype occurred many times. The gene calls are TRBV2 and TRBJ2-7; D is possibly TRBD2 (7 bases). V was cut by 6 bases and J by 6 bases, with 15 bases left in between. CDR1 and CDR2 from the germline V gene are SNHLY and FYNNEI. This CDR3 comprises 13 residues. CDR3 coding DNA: TGTGCCAGCAGGGGCCGGGGGGCTGGCGAGCAGTACTTC. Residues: CASRGRGAGEQYF.

CDR3 loop: CASSSSGWVGGQYF. CDR3 bases: TGTGCCAGCAGTTCCTCAGGCTGGGTGGGAGGGCAGTACTTC. V is TRBV27 and J is TRBJ2-7; possible D gene TRBD2, 6 bases. Deletions cut 4 bases from V and 9 bases from J, with 19 bases between. The CDR3 contains 14 residues. The V gene's germline CDR1 is MNHEY and CDR2 SMNVEV (reference sequence).

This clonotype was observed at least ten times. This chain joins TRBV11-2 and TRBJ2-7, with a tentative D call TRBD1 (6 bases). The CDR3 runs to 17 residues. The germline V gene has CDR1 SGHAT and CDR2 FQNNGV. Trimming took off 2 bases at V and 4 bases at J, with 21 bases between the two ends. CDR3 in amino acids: CASSLPTGPYGGYEQYF. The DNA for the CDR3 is TGTGCCAGCAGCTTACCTACAGGGCCCTATGGTGGGTACGAGCAGTACTTC.

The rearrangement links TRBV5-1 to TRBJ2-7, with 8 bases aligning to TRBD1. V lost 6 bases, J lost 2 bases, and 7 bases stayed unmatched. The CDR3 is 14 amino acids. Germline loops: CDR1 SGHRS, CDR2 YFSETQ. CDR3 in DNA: TGCGCCAGCACGGGGGACAGGTCGGCCTACGAGCAGTACTTC. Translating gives CASTGDRSAYEQYF.

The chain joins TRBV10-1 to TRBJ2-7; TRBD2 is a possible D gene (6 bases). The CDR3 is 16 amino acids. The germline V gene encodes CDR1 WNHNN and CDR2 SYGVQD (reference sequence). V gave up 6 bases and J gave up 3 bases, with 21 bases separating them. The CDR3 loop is CASRNLRERGGYEQYF. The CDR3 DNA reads TGCGCCAGCAGAAACCTTCGGGAGAGGGGAGGCTACGAGCAGTACTTC.

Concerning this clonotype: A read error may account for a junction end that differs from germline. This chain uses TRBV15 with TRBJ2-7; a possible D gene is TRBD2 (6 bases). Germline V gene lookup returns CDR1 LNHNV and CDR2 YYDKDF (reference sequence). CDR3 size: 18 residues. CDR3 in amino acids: CATSRDRDRRDHSYEQHF. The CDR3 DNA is TGTGCCACCAGCAGAGATCGAGATCGGCGGGACCACTCCTACGAGCAGCACTTC.